This T cell receptor (beta chain) stems from a study of cytomegalovirus exposure and HLA in healthy donors (dated by TCRdb to 2015 to 2018). About the study as a whole: According to an earlier analysis of 587 of the donors, about 179 million T cells yielded roughly 100 million unique TCR beta sequences and about 300 Gb of sequence data. An earlier analysis of 500 to 750 of the donors applied high-throughput TCR beta sequencing to assess whether each TCR beta V gene segment acted as functional or pseudogenic. A later analysis re-examined previously published TCR beta repertoires from 500 to 700 donors and added high-resolution HLA genotyping to investigate patterns of TCR occurrence. Rather than drawing on any new phenotypic data, the later analysis identified candidate immune exposures from TCR beta sequences and the way those sequences occurred across donors. To predict cytomegalovirus infection status, the study combined high-throughput TCR immunosequencing, statistical association of individual TCRs with disease status, and machine learning. About five DR-DQ haplotypes were treated as single units for association and clustering because of strong linkage in the cohort. An early release that covered about 640 HLA-typed donors contained approximately 300 gigabases of sequencing data and about 84 million unique TCR sequences. Among some 400 genotyped donors of the cohort, an average of around 240,000 unique TCR beta nucleotide sequences was sequenced per donor, of which about 18% were non-productive. The number of donors typed differed by locus, with roughly 629-640 for A, B, C, DRB1 and DQB1, more than 500 for DQA1, 606 for DPA1, and about 450 for DPB1. Besides the first cohort of approximately 670 subjects, a separate validation cohort made up of 120 different subjects was used. The study used immunosequencing to profile the T cell repertoires of approximately 690 subjects and linked those repertoires to cytomegalovirus serostatus. Every repertoire in the discovery cohort had been generated on one and the same sequencing platform. Donor age, sex, ethnicity and CMV serostatus were compiled together with the repertoire data. Both class I and class II loci were covered by HLA typing, at four-digit resolution. The study was designed to test whether signatures of past pathogen exposure could be identified by cataloging public T cell receptors. Among the roughly 400 genotyped donors, about 85% belonged to the genetic ancestry cluster associated with self-reported Caucasian donors. A later genetic analysis took genome-wide SNP genotypes for 398 of the 666 donors and used that subset as a discovery cohort. What the research found in general, with its limitations: Correlated functional status among segregating V segments might reflect linkage disequilibrium, but an unknown experimental factor could not be ruled out. Because HLA typing was unavailable for some donors at each locus, only the typed subset was used in association tests. Broadly in line with IMGT annotations, most TCR beta V segments showed up in productive rearrangements about 87% or about 30% of the time in an earlier analysis of some 590 of the donors. In both the original and validation cohorts, the classifier was reported to diagnose cytomegalovirus status with high specificity and sensitivity. In a later genetic analysis, fewer N-insertions in productive TCRs were reported among donors in an Asian-associated ancestry cluster than the roughly 700-donor mean. Several of the top co-occurrence clusters appeared to be linked to parvovirus B19, influenza, CMV and Epstein-Barr virus, according to a later analysis. The study listed 150 to 200 TCR beta chains as associated with cytomegalovirus. The presence/absence analyses assumed that sequencing depth was roughly uniform across donors, and that assumption may not be true. CMV serostatus was the only immune exposure information available for the cohort. V-gene and J-gene trimming of TCR beta chains was associated with a missense DCLRE1C variant in a later genetic analysis, and the association was replicated in an independent cohort. The sequencing pipeline was judged likely to have produced a cluster of highly shared sequence variants as a technical artifact. In this cohort, only TCR beta chains were sequenced, and detectable features were limited by the absence of alpha or paired-chain data. In a later analysis, 16,951 TCR beta sequences were associated with specific HLA alleles at a false discovery rate of 0.05. A later analysis found that TCR association rates varied across HLA loci, with DRB1 alleles showing the most associated TCRs and HLA-C alleles the fewest. A later analysis found that most CMV-associated TCR beta chains appeared HLA-restricted, with HLA associations seemingly driven largely by CMV exposure. Compared with equally common non-associated chains, HLA-associated TCR beta chains in a later analysis were more clonally expanded and had lower generation probabilities. In vitro tests confirmed that a few of the cytomegalovirus-associated TCR beta chains recognize cytomegalovirus antigens. According to the authors, the approach could potentially be generalized to other disease states and immunological phenotypes. When HLA alleles, especially DR and DQ, strongly co-occurred, attributing TCR associations to individual alleles was difficult. Because counts were too low, seventeen rarely observed V segments, including chromosome 9 orphons, were excluded from the earlier analysis of under 650 of the donors. Because the 87-base-pair reads could not distinguish some IMGT-functional V segments, including TRBV6-2 and TRBV6-3, those segments were excluded. A further reported finding was that TCR beta sequences accurately predicted the HLA-A and HLA-B alleles for most subjects in the first cohort. Across donors, most TCR sequences were observed very rarely, whereas some public TCRs were present in many individuals.

This clone was seen a handful of times. It has no known antigen specificity. Base qualities are not provided; no much larger clone lies one nucleotide away. For this chain, trimming is 4 bases at the V end and 3 bases at the J end, and the number of junction bases without a gene match is 2. The CDR3, cysteine through phenylalanine, is 14 amino acids long. Here the CDR3 DNA is all that survives: 42 bases in frame from base 1. Looking up the germline V gene yields CDR1 SGHRS and CDR2 YFSETQ. The receptor library was made with the immunoSEQ multiplex PCR assay. The multiplex PCR relied on a mix of 60 forward primers for TCR Vbeta segments and 13 reverse primers for TCR Jbeta segments. A multiplex PCR assay on genomic DNA amplified the CDR3 region of rearranged TCR beta genes. The amplified TCR beta libraries were sequenced on the Illumina HiSeq System as 87-base-pair reads. The paper's processing steps were these. Across the roughly 700 repertoires, a later analysis counted roughly 77 million unique TCR beta chains, around 10 million of which were shared by at least two donors. Raw reads were error-corrected and collapsed into unique sequences by a nearest-neighbor algorithm in which closely related sequences were merged to remove PCR and sequencing errors. To assign V, D and J gene segments, CDR3 sequences were aligned to IMGT reference sequences. For a sequence to be retained, at least a six-nucleotide match to both a V gene segment and a J gene segment was required. A rearrangement counted as productive if the CDR3 had no stop codons and remained in frame with V and J, and every other rearrangement counted as non-productive. CDR3 was defined by IMGT convention, running from the second conserved V-encoded cysteine to the conserved J-encoded phenylalanine. The earlier analysis of fewer than 750 of the donors excluded sequences that lacked an unambiguous match to a single V gene segment. An earlier analysis of several hundred of the donors called V segments functional above 56.7% productive rearrangements and segregating when the between-donor standard deviation exceeded 5%. A statistical classification framework was developed to diagnose cytomegalovirus status using the catalog of TCR beta chain sequences. In a later analysis, TCR nucleotide sequences were compared against IMGT/GENE-DB human TR gene sequences so that V and J genes could be assigned. Using the TCRdist pipeline, a later analysis assigned CDR3 sequences along with most-parsimonious VDJ recombination scenarios. A later analysis defined each TCR beta chain by its CDR3 amino acid sequence plus V-gene family, and excluded reads lacking a unique V-gene family. As a way to deal with suspected cross-contamination and a sequencing artifact, a later analysis dropped 500 to 700 nucleotide sequences that were highly shared and had low generation probability. For each public chain, a later analysis derived a clonal expansion index from normalized ranks of inferred template counts within each repertoire. Generation probabilities in a later analysis came from a VDJ recombination model fitted to out-of-frame rearrangements, and those results were checked against IGoR. In a later analysis, TCR-TCR, TCR-HLA and TCR-CMV co-occurrence was scored with hypergeometric tests, and a repertoire-size bias correction was applied to TCR pairs. To estimate false discovery rates, a later analysis permuted the HLA or CMV assignments 20 times. In a later analysis, co-occurring TCRs were grouped with DBSCAN, and TCRdist sequence similarity was added when clustering was performed within HLA-allele-positive subsets. Repertoires with fewer than 30,000 or more than 120,000 public chains were left out of co-occurrence clustering, as were five repertoires with anomalous nucleotide sharing. TCRdb obtained this table from immuneACCESS and retained in-frame rearrangements with V and J assigned. These tables miss some clones; where compared with another copy, unresolved V genes account for less than half of the shortfall, and the remainder is unexplained. For V, J and clone size, that table is used; D and trimming come from the DNA. The sample table holds 130,000 to 150,000 clones, of which about 79% were seen once. About 3.9% of the sample goes to the ten largest clones.

The cohort consisted of 600 or so healthy bone marrow donors. All cohort members were sampled while nominally healthy, although unrecorded immune exposures were likely present. The donor was CMV seropositive and was included in the group of approximately 310 seropositive cohort members. Each donor provided a peripheral blood sample, and peripheral blood mononuclear cells were used for TCR beta sequencing. The Qiagen DNeasy Blood Extraction Kit was used to extract genomic DNA from the blood cell samples. The sequenced sample was PBMCs. The sequence came from a man in his forties or fifties in good health and CMV-seropositive. The chain was built from TRBV5-1 and TRBJ2-3, with 10 bases matching TRBD1. The DNA sequence is given as TGCGCCAGCAGCCGGGACAGGGGAACAGATACGCAGTATTTT. Its protein reads: CASSRDRGTDTQYF.